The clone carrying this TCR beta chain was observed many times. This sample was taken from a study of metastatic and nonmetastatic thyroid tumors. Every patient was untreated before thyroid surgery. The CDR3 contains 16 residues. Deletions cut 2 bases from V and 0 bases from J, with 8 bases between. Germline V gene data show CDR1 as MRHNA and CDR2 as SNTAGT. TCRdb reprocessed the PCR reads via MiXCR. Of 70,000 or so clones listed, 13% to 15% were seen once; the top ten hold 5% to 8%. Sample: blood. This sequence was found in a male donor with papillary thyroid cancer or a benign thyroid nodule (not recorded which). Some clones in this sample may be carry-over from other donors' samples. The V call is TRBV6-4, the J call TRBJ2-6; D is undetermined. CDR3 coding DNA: TGTGCCAGCAGTGACACAGTTAGCTCTGGGGCCAACGTCCTGACTTTC. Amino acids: CASSDTVSSGANVLTF.